The 6 T cell receptor beta chains presented below share a single source sample, sequenced in a study of regulatory T cells in long-lasting Graves disease. Construction of the TCR beta libraries employed iRepertoire HTBI primers in conjunction with Arm-PCR of CDR3 regions. TCRdb re-analysed the multiplex PCR reads in MiXCR, keeping a single row per CDR3 protein. The sample carries 400,000 to 500,000 distinct CDR3 sequences, approximately 15% recorded once. Time point in this sample: newly diagnosed GD, antithyroid drugs for less than 3 months. The authors made the TCR library using RNA they extracted from PBMCs. This same sample was also part of a study on T cells in Graves' hyperthyroidism and ophthalmopathy.

The sequencing used peripheral blood mononuclear cells (PBMCs), collected at new diagnosis, from a patient treated with antithyroid drugs. Receptor source: a woman aged 40-49 years with Graves disease.

This clonotype appeared many times. V gene TRBV27 combines with J gene TRBJ2-7; either TRBD1 or TRBD2 may fit D (5 bases each). V lost 7 bases and J lost 3, with 13 bases in between. The CDR3 is 13 amino acids. CDR1 and CDR2 from the germline V gene are MNHEY and SMNVEV (reference sequence). For the CDR3, the DNA is TGTGCCAGCACCGGGGACGGGGACTACGAGCAGTACTTC. Protein: CASTGDGDYEQYF.

The chain has TRBV6-2 or TRBV6-3 and TRBJ2-3; no firm D call. Germline loops: CDR1 MNHEY, CDR2 SVGEGT. The CDR3 runs to 11 residues. V dropped 6 bases and J dropped 5 bases, with 6 bases sitting between them. The CDR3 DNA sequence: TGTGCCAGCAGAGGCTTAGATACGCAGTATTTT. It is translated as CASRGLDTQYF.

This rearrangement joins TRBV7-9 to TRBJ1-1; maybe TRBD1 (5 bases). This CDR3 is built from 14 residues. Germline V gene sequence: CDR1 SEHNR, CDR2 FQNEAQ (reference sequence). Trimming pared 4 bases from V and 7 bases from J, leaving 16 bases between. In nucleotides, the CDR3 is TGTGCCAGCAGCTCCCCGTGGGGGATTAATGAAGCTTTCTTT. This sequence encodes CASSSPWGINEAFF.

This clonotype was detected ten times or more. The chain couples TRBV20-1 to TRBJ2-5; tentatively, D is TRBD2 (5 bases). Trimming left V 2 bases short and J 4 bases short, with 17 bases between. Germline V CDR1 and CDR2: DFQATT, SNEGSKA (reference sequence). The CDR3 has 15 residues. For the CDR3, the DNA is TGCAGTGCTAGACCTGCTGCCGGGATTGGAGAGACCCAGTACTTC. Amino acids: CSARPAAGIGETQYF.

This clonotype occurred many times. V gene TRBV12-3 or TRBV12-4 combines with J gene TRBJ1-1; D uncertain. The CDR3 contains 12 residues. Trimming shortened V by 5 bases and J by 7 bases, and 11 bases separated the two germline ends. The CDR3 spells CASSPDHFEAFF. The CDR3 nucleotides are TGTGCCAGCAGTCCCGACCACTTTGAAGCTTTCTTT.

The rearrangement links TRBV7-8 to TRBJ1-4; TRBD1 aligns across 7 bases. Germline values: CDR1 SGHVS, CDR2 FQNEAQ. The CDR3 has 15 residues. V gave up 3 bases and J gave up 8 bases; unmatched junction bases: 9. CDR3 protein: CASSFGDRKVEKLFF. CDR3 sequence (DNA): TGTGCCAGCAGCTTTGGGGACAGAAAAGTAGAAAAACTGTTTTTT.